This T cell receptor beta chain was captured in a study of blood T cell repertoires in COVID-19. This CDR3 has 12 residues. Trimming left V 4 bases short and J 9 bases short, with 10 bases between. The germline gives CDR1 LGHDT, CDR2 YNNKEL (reference sequence). In the original processing: Reference gene primers were amplified, and this amplification served to estimate nucleated cell counts. The repertoire was sequenced with immunoSEQ multiplex PCR; TCRdb's copy has only in-frame clones and lacks some. That table supplies the V and J calls and clone size; D and trimming were determined from the DNA. The sample records around 210,000 clones, about 86% being singletons.

The sequencing sample was made of peripheral blood. V gene TRBV3-1 (or the pseudogene TRBV3-2) combines with J gene TRBJ1-3; D may be TRBD1 (5 bases). This receptor was identified in a young man with active or convalescent COVID-19. The CDR3 here is CASSPIGGTIYF. The CDR3 bases are TGTGCCAGCAGCCCAATCGGGGGCACCATATATTTT.